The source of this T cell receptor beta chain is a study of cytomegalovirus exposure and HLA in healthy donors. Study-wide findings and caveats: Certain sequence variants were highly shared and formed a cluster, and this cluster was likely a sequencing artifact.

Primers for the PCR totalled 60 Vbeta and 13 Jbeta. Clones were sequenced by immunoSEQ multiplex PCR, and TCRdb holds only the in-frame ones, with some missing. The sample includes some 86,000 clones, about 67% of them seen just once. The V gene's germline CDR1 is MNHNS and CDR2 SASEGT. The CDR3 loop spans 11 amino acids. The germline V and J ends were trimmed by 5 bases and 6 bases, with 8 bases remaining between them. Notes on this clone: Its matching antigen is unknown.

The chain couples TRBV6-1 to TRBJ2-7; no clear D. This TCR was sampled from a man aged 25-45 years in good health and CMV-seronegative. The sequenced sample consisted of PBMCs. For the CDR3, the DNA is TGTGCCAGCAGTCTAGGTACCGAGCAGTACTTC. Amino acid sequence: CASSLGTEQYF.